The source of this T cell receptor (beta chain) is a study of siplizumab effects on memory and regulatory T cells. Findings of the study overall: Siplizumab led to significantly less abundant alloreactive sequences that could be traced back to unstimulated CD4+ memory cells. The majority of clones, roughly 75-96% of proliferating CD4+ or CD8+ clones, lacked an assignable naive or memory phenotype. The alloresponse seemed to draw substantially on naive T cells, which appeared more diverse than memory cells.

Naive, memory, effector memory and TEMRA subsets, all unstimulated, were sequenced in a few donor pairs. Germline CDR1 LNHDA, CDR2 SQIVND (reference sequence). Trimming pared 0 bases from V and 5 bases from J, leaving 10 bases between. The CDR3 length is 14 residues. The assay was immunoSEQ multiplex PCR, and TCRdb's table has in-frame clones only and misses some. Here the sample spans tens of thousands of clones, roughly 90% being singletons. Note on this clone: Its cognate antigen is unknown.

The J gene is TRBJ1-1, the V gene TRBV19; D is undetermined. The TCR comes from a human donor in good health. Sequenced sample: naive CD4+ T cells sorted from blood. The CDR3 loop is CASSIDPGWTEAFF. In DNA, the CDR3 is TGTGCCAGTAGTATAGATCCAGGTTGGACTGAAGCTTTCTTT.